This T cell receptor (beta chain) comes out of a study of shared clonotypes between healthy human individuals. The assay was immunoSEQ multiplex PCR, and TCRdb's table has in-frame clones only and misses some. Here the sample spans about 1 million clones, around 82% being singletons. Germline V CDR1 and CDR2: SGHAT, FQNNGV. The ends lost 1 base at V and 8 bases at J; junction bases unmatched: 13. The length of the CDR3 is 16 residues. Sequencing input: memory CD4+ T cells from PBMCs. Subset given: CD45RA-negative fraction. The chain combines TRBV11-2 with TRBJ2-5; the match to TRBD1 covers 7 bases. This receptor was identified in a man aged 18-30 years in good health. Some clones in this sample may be carry-over from other donors' samples. Here the CDR3 DNA reads TGTGCCAGCAGCTTAGTCCACAGGGGACCCCAAGGCACCCAGTACTTC. Amino acids: CASSLVHRGPQGTQYF.